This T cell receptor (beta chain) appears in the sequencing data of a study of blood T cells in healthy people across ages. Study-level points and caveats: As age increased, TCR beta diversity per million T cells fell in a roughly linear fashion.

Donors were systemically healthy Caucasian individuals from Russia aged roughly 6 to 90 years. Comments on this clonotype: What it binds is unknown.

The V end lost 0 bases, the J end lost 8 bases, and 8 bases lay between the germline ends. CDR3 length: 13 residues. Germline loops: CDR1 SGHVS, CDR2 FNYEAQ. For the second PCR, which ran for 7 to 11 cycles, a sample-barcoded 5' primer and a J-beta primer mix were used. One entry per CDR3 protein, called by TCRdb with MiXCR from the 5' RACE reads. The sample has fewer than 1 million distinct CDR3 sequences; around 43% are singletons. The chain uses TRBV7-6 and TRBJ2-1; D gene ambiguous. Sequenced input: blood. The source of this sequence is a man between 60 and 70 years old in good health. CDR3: CASSLAEVYEQFF. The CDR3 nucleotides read TGTGCCAGCAGCTTAGCAGAGGTTTATGAGCAGTTCTTC.